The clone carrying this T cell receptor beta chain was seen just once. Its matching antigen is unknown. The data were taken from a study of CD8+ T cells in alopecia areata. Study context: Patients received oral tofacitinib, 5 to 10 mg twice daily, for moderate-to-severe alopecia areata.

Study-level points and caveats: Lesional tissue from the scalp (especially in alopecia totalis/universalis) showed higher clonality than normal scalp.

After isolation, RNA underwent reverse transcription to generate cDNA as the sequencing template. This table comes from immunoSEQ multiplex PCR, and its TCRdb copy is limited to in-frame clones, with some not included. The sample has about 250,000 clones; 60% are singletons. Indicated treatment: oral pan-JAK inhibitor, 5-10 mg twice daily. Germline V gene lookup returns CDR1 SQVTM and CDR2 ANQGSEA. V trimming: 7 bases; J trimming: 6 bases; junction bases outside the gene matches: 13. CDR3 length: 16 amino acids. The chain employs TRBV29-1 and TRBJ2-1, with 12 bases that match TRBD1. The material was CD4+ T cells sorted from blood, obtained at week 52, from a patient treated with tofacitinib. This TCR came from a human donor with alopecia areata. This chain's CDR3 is CSARRGGTGGSNEQFF. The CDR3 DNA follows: TGCAGCGCCCGAAGGGGTGGGACAGGGGGCTCCAATGAGCAGTTCTTC.